Listed below are T cell receptor beta chains from one sample, sequenced in a study of blood T cell repertoires in COVID-19. Sequenced by immunoSEQ multiplex PCR; TCRdb stores in-frame clones only, minus some. Of around 300,000 clones listed, approximately 83% are singletons. The sample comprised peripheral blood. These receptors all come from a woman between 45 and 65 years old who had recovered from COVID-19. Each CDR3 is given with its conserved first and last residue. Fields, in order: V gene, J gene, CDR3 protein.

v_call: TRBV10-3; j_call: TRBJ2-3; cdr3_aa: CATRTSGSTDTQYF
v_call: TRBV2; j_call: TRBJ1-6; cdr3_aa: CASATGTVGSPLHF
v_call: TRBV28; j_call: TRBJ1-5; cdr3_aa: CASSLSPLGDQPQHF
v_call: TRBV30; j_call: TRBJ1-4; cdr3_aa: CAWEQPGQGREKLFF
v_call: TRBV5-1; j_call: TRBJ2-7; cdr3_aa: CASSLEGAPYEQYF
v_call: TRBV7-2; j_call: TRBJ2-2; cdr3_aa: CASRETGGSGELFF
v_call: TRBV30; j_call: TRBJ1-3; cdr3_aa: CAWRLGGVGNTIYF
v_call: TRBV5-1; j_call: TRBJ2-1; cdr3_aa: CASSVIQGGSYNEQFF
v_call: TRBV19; j_call: TRBJ1-2; cdr3_aa: CASRGQGAHGYTF
v_call: TRBV19; j_call: TRBJ2-7; cdr3_aa: CASSIRTGGDYEQYF
v_call: TRBV19; j_call: TRBJ1-1; cdr3_aa: CASSIGTVVNTEAFF
v_call: TRBV4-3; j_call: TRBJ1-4; cdr3_aa: CASSQGSSGTANEKLFF
v_call: TRBV5-1; j_call: TRBJ2-3; cdr3_aa: CASSLGDRGEADTQYF
v_call: TRBV19; j_call: TRBJ1-3; cdr3_aa: CASSIGTHGNTIYF
v_call: TRBV28; j_call: TRBJ2-7; cdr3_aa: CASSLWLGGYEQYF
v_call: TRBV9; j_call: TRBJ2-3; cdr3_aa: CASSPGQFTDTQYF
v_call: TRBV7-3; j_call: TRBJ2-1; cdr3_aa: CASSQSGTSFNEQFF
v_call: TRBV7-9; j_call: TRBJ2-1; cdr3_aa: CASSPDMLVQFF
v_call: TRBV6-2/TRBV6-3; j_call: TRBJ2-2; cdr3_aa: CASSSITYYTGELFF
v_call: TRBV7-2; j_call: TRBJ1-6; cdr3_aa: CATNRMRNSPLHF